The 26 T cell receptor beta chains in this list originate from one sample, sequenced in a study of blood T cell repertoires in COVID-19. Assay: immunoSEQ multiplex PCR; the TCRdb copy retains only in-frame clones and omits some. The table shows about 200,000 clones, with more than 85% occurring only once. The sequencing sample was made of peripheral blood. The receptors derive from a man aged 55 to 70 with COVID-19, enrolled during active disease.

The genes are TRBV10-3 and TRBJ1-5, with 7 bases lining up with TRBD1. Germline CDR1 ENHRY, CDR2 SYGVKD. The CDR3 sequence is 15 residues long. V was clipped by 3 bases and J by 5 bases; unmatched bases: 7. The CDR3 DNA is TGTGCCATCAGTGAAATGGGCAGGGGGGATCAGCCCCAGCATTTT. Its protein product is CAISEMGRGDQPQHF.

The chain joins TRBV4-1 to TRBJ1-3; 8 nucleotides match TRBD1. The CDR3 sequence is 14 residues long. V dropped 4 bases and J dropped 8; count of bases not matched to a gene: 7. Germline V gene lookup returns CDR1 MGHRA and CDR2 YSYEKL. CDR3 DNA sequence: TGCGCCAGCAGCCGAGGACAGGGTAAGGACACCATATATTTT. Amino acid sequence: CASSRGQGKDTIYF.

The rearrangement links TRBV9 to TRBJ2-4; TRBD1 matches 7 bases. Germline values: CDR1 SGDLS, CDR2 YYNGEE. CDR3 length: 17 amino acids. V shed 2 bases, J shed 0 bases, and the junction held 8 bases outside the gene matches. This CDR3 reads CASSVEGGREAKNIQYF. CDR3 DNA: TGTGCCAGCAGCGTCGAAGGGGGCAGAGAAGCCAAAAACATTCAGTACTTC.

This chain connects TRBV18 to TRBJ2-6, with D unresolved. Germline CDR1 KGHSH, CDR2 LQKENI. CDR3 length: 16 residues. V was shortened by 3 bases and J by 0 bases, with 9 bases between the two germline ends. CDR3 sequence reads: CASSPQAPSGANVLTF. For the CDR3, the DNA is TGTGCCAGCTCACCCCAGGCGCCCTCTGGGGCCAACGTCCTGACTTTC.

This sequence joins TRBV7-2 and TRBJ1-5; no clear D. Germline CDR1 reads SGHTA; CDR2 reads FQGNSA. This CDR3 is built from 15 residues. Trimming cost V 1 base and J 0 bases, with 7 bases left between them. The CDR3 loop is CASSLVANSNQPQHF. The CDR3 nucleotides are TGTGCCAGCAGCTTAGTGGCAAATAGCAATCAGCCCCAGCATTTT. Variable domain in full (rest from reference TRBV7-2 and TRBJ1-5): GAGVSQSPSNKVTEKGKDVELRCDPISGHTALYWYRQSLGQGLEFLIYFQGNSAPDKSGLPSDRFSAERTGGSVSTLTIQRTQQEDSAVYLCASSLVANSNQPQHFGDGTRLSIL.

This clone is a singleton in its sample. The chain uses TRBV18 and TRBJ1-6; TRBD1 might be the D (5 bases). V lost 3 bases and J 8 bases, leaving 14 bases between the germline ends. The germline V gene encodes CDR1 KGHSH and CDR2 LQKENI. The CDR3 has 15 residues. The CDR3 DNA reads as TGTGCCAGCTCACCTTCCGGGACGGGGGATTCACCCCTCCACTTT. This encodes CASSPSGTGDSPLHF.

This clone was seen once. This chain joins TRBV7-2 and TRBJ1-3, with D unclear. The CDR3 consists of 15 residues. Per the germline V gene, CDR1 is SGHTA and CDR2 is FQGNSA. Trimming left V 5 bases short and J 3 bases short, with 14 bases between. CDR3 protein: CASSEEGYNGNTIYF. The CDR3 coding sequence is TGTGCCAGCAGCGAAGAGGGCTATAATGGAAACACCATATATTTT. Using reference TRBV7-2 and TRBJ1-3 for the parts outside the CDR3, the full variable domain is GAGVSQSPSNKVTEKGKDVELRCDPISGHTALYWYRQSLGQGLEFLIYFQGNSAPDKSGLPSDRFSAERTGGSVSTLTIQRTQQEDSAVYLCASSEEGYNGNTIYFGEGSWLTVV.

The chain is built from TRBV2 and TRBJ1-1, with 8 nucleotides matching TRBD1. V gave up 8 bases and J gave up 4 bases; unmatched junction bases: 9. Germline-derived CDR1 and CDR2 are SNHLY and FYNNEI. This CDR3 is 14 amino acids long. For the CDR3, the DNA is TGTGCCAGCGGCGACAGGGGCTCCTCCACTGAAGCTTTCTTT. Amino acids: CASGDRGSSTEAFF.

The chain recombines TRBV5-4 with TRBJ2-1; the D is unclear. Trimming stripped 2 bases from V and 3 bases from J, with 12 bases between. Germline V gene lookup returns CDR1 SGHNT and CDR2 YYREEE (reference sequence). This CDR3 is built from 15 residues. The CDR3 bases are TGTGCCAGCAGCTTCCCGGGTTCCGACTACAATGAGCAGTTCTTC. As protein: CASSFPGSDYNEQFF.

The CDR3 sequence is CASSSGQFGANVLTF. The CDR3, as DNA: TGTGCCAGCAGTTCGGGACAGTTTGGGGCCAACGTCCTGACTTTC. The gene calls are TRBV27 and TRBJ2-6; 7 bases agree with TRBD1. The CDR3 has 15 amino acids. Germline V gene sequence: CDR1 MNHEY, CDR2 SMNVEV (reference sequence). The junction had 3 bases not matched to a gene; V was cut back by 4 bases and J by 3 bases. Drawing the rest from reference TRBV27 and TRBJ2-6, the complete variable domain is EAQVTQNPRYLITVTGKKLTVTCSQNMNHEYMSWYRQDPGLGLRQIYYSMNVEVTDKGDVPEGYKVSRKEKRNFPLILESPSPNQTSLYFCASSSGQFGANVLTFGAGSRLTVL.

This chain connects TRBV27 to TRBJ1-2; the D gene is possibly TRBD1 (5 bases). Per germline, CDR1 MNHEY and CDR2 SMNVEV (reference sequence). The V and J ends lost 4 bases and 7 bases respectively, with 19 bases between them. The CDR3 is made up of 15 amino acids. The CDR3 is CASSYSFPQGAGYTF. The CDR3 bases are TGTGCCAGCAGTTACTCCTTTCCTCAGGGTGCTGGCTACACCTTC.

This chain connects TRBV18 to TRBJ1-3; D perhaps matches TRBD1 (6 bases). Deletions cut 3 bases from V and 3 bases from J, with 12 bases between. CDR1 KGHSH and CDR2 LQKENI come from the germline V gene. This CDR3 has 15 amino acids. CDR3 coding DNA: TGTGCCAGCTCACCGCAGGCGACAGGTGGAAACACCATATATTTT. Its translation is CASSPQATGGNTIYF.

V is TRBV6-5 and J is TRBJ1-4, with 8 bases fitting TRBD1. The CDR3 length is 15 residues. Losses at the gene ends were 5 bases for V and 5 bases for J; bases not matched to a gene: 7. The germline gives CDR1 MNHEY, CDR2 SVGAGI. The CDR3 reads CASSRNRGRNEKLFF. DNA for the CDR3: TGTGCCAGCAGTAGGAACAGGGGGAGGAATGAAAAACTGTTTTTT.

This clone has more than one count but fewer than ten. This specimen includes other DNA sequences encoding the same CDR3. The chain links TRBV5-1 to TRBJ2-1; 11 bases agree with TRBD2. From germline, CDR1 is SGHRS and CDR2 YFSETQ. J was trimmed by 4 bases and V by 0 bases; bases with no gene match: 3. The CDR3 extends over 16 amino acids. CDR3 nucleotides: TGCGCCAGCAGCTTGGAAGGGACTAGCGGTTACAATGAGCAGTTCTTC. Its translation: CASSLEGTSGYNEQFF.

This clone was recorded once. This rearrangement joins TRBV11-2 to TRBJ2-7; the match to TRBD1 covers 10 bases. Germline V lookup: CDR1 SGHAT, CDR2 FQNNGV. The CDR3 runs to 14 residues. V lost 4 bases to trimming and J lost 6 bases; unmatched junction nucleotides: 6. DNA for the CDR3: TGTGCCAGCAGCTCCCGGGACAGGGGATCCGAGCAGTACTTC. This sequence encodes CASSSRDRGSEQYF. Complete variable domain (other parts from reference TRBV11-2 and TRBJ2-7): EAGVAQSPRYKIIEKRQSVAFWCNPISGHATLYWYQQILGQGPKLLIQFQNNGVVDDSQLPKDRFSAERLKGVDSTLKIQPAKLEDSAVYLCASSSRDRGSEQYFGPGTRLTVT.

CDR3 region: CASNQGSSYNSPLHF. In nucleotides, the CDR3 is TGTGCCAGCAACCAGGGGAGCTCCTATAATTCACCCCTCCACTTT. This rearrangement joins TRBV27 to TRBJ1-6; D might be TRBD1 (6 bases). CDR3 length equals 15 residues. CDR1 and CDR2 from the germline V gene are MNHEY and SMNVEV (reference sequence). The ends were cut back, 7 bases at V and 0 bases at J, with 10 bases in the middle.

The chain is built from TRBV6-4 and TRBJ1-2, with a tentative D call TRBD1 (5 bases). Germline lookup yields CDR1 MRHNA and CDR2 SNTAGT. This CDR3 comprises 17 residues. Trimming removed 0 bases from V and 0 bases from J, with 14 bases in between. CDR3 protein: CASSDSKASTANYGYTF. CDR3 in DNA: TGTGCCAGCAGTGACTCAAAGGCGTCGACAGCTAACTATGGCTACACCTTC.

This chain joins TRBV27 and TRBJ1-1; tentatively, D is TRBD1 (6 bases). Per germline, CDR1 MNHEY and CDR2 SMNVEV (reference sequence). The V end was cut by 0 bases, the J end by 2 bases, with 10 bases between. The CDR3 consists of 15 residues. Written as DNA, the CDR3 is TGTGCCAGCAGTTTATCTCCGGGGGGCAACACTGAAGCTTTCTTT. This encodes CASSLSPGGNTEAFF.

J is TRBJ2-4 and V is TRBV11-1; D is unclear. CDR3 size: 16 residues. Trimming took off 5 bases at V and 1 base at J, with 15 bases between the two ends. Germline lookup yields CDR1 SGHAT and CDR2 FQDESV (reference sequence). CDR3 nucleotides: TGTGCCAGCAGCCCAACCCGCGCCGCGGCCAAAAACATTCAGTACTTC. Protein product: CASSPTRAAAKNIQYF.

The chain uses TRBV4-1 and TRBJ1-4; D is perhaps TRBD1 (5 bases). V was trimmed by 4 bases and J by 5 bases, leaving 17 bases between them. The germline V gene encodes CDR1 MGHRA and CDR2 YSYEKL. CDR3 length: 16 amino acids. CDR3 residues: CASSLQPKGPNEKLFF. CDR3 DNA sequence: TGCGCCAGCAGCCTCCAACCGAAGGGGCCAAATGAAAAACTGTTTTTT.

In DNA form, the CDR3 reads TGTGCCAGCAGTTTCGGGGCAGGGGTCGGTGGCTACACCTTC. Residues: CASSFGAGVGGYTF. The chain joins TRBV28 to TRBJ1-2; TRBD1 might be the D (6 bases). The CDR3 has 14 amino acids. V shed 3 bases and J shed 7 bases, with 15 bases lying between them. CDR1 and CDR2 from the germline V gene are MDHEN and SYDVKM.

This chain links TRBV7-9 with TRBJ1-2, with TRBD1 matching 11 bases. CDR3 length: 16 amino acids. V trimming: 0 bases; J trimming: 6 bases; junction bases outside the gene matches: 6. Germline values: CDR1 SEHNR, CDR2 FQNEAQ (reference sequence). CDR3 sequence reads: CASSLARTGGANGYTF. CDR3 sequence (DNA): TGTGCCAGCAGCTTAGCCCGGACAGGGGGCGCGAATGGCTACACCTTC.

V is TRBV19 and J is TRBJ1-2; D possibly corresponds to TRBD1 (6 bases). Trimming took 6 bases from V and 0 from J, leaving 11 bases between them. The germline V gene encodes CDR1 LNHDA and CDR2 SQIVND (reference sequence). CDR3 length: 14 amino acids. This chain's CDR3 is CASRATGSNYGYTF. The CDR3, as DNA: TGTGCCAGTAGAGCGACAGGTTCTAACTATGGCTACACCTTC.

The CDR3 DNA reads TGCAGCGTTGGATCAGGGGGCAAAGATGGCTACACCTTC. It is translated as CSVGSGGKDGYTF. The chain is built from TRBV29-1 and TRBJ1-2; 8 bases agree with TRBD1. Germline lookup yields CDR1 SQVTM and CDR2 ANQGSEA. The trim removed 4 bases at V and 6 bases at J, leaving 7 bases unmatched. The CDR3 covers 13 residues.

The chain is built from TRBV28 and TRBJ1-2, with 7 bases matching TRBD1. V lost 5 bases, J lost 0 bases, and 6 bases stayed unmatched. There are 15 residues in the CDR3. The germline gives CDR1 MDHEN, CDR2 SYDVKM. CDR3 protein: CASSIDREPNYGYTF. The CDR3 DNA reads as TGTGCCAGCAGTATCGACAGGGAACCTAACTATGGCTACACCTTC.

CDR3 loop: CASSLVRGGTQETQYF. DNA of the CDR3: TGTGCCAGCAGCTTAGTCCGGGGGGGGACCCAAGAGACCCAGTACTTC. J is TRBJ2-5 and V is TRBV7-2; TRBD2 matches 8 bases. With V trimmed by 1 base and J by 1 base, 5 bases remained unmatched. CDR3 length: 16 residues. The germline V gene has CDR1 SGHTA and CDR2 FQGNSA. The variable domain in full, with the rest retrieved from reference TRBV7-2 and TRBJ2-5, is GAGVSQSPSNKVTEKGKDVELRCDPISGHTALYWYRQSLGQGLEFLIYFQGNSAPDKSGLPSDRFSAERTGGSVSTLTIQRTQQEDSAVYLCASSLVRGGTQETQYFGPGTRLLVL.